This TCR beta chain was identified in a study of radiotherapy plus CTLA-4 blockade in lung cancer. The protocol was immunoSEQ multiplex PCR, while the TCRdb copy is restricted to in-frame clones and leaves out a portion. Here the sample spans some 74,000 clones, roughly 80% being singletons. CDR1 and CDR2 from the germline V gene are MGHRA and YSYEKL. The CDR3 runs 17 residues. V was cut by 1 base and J by 9 bases, with 21 bases left in between. The material was peripheral blood, obtained from a patient treated with radiotherapy plus ipilimumab. The TCR comes from a human donor with non-small cell lung cancer who had a complete response to radiotherapy plus ipilimumab. This rearrangement joins TRBV4-1 to TRBJ1-4; possibly TRBD1 for D (5 bases). The CDR3 DNA sequence: TGCGCCAGCAGCCAAGTCGGGAGCCAGGGTCTGGCGCAAAAACTGTTTTTT. Encoded protein: CASSQVGSQGLAQKLFF.